This paragraph reports one TCR beta chain. Its antigen remains undetermined. No clone much larger than this one lies a single base away; base qualities are absent. The time point label, as the study defines it: about 28 days (+/-7) after the second vaccine dose. Because spike-specific TCR depth and breadth did not differ between the two schedules, AZD1222 recipients who got a second dose at roughly 4 weeks were pooled with those who got a second dose at roughly 12 weeks. Vaccinee samples were obtained from the UK trials COV001 and COV002, which included a single-blind randomized controlled phase 2/3 trial of AZD1222 (ChAdOx1 nCoV-19) in healthy adults. For TCRbeta chain sequencing, PBMC samples were collected from trial participants at day 0 and at day 28 after the second dose. The CDR3 regions of human TCRbeta chains were subjected to immunosequencing. Turning to the authors' computational methods: Repertoire TCRs were matched against a reference library of SARS-CoV-2-specific TCRs generated with the MIRA antigen-specificity platform. Breadth was defined as the fraction of unique TCRs that were SARS-CoV-2-associated. Depth was defined as the fraction of total T cells that were SARS-CoV-2-associated. Using the MIRA data, each spike-specific TCR was assigned both to the spike region to which the TCR was reactive and to a CD4 or CD8 class. Log10-transformed breadth and depth values were compared by one-way ANOVA with Sidak's multiple comparisons tests. What TCRdb holds here is the immuneACCESS table cut down to in-frame rearrangements. Part of the clones is not present; checked against another copy, under half of the missing clones reflect an unresolved V gene, and the others are unexplained. The DNA was the basis for D and trimming; V, J and clone size are from that table. The sample table contains about 120,000 clones; only one count was recorded for about 90% of them. Of the sample, 1.6% is held by the ten largest clones.

The entry originates in a study of T cell responses to AZD1222 COVID-19 vaccine (dated by TCRdb to 2020 to 2022). With regard to the full study: TCR sequencing covered some 250 trial participants: some 210 given two doses of AZD1222 and around 26 given two doses of MenACWY control vaccine. Trial participants were enrolled by age into subgroups of 18-55, 56-69 and 70-plus years, and around 150, 28 and 57 TCR-sequenced participants, respectively, were included in these subgroups.

General study outcomes and caveats: CD4 TCRs associated with the vaccine covered the entire spike protein, and the dominant responses were in regions 160-218 and 743-854. Participants were mostly white British and included more females than males, and it was suggested by the authors that clonal diversity may have been underestimated. Only six AZD1222 recipients were SARS-CoV-2 seropositive at baseline, limiting conclusions about previously exposed vaccinees. After two AZD1222 doses, spike-specific TCR breadth and depth were significantly higher than at day 0 and than in MenACWY recipients. In the small 56-69-year group, the increase in depth fell short of significance, most likely because of low power. Because no samples from the day 14 peak response were available, repertoires could be characterized only after the peak T cell response. Reportedly, almost half of the unique spike-specific TCRs recognized epitopes lying outside the regions that are mutated in the B.1.351 and B.1.1.7 variants.

Source: peripheral blood, taken 28 days after the second AZD1222 dose. The TCR was taken from an adult who received the AZD1222 COVID-19 vaccine.

The DNA sequence is given as TGTGCCAGCACCGTTACCCTCAATTCACCCCTCCACTTT. Translated, this is CASTVTLNSPLHF. The sequence links TRBV6-5 to TRBJ1-6; the D segment cannot be called with confidence. CDR1 MNHEY and CDR2 SVGAGI were looked up in the germline V gene. Including cysteine and phenylalanine, the CDR3 has 13 amino acids. Left in the record is the CDR3 DNA by itself, 39 bases read in frame from the first base. Trimming costs V 7 bases and J 7 bases, and their ends lie 11 bases apart.